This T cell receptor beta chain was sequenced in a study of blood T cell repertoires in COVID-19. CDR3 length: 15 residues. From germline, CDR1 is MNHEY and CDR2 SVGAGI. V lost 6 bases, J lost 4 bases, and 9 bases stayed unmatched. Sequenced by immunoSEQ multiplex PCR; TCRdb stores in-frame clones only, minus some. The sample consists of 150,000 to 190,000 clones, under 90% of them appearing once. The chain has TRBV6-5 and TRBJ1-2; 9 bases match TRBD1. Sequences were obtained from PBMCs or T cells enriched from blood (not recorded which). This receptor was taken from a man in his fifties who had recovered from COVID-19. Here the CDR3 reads CASSNGQGNPYGYTF. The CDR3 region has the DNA TGTGCCAGCAGCAACGGACAGGGGAATCCCTATGGCTACACCTTC.